The 22 T cell receptor beta chains below all came from one sample that was sequenced in a study of cytotoxic CD8 clonotypes in ibrutinib-treated CLL. TCRdb's table, derived via immunoSEQ multiplex PCR, lists solely in-frame clones and lacks some. In the table there are about 150,000 clones, about 76% of which are singletons. The starting material was PBMCs, obtained after 24 months of ibrutinib treatment. These TCRs come from a human donor with chronic lymphocytic leukemia.

Only a few counts were recorded for this clone. This chain's CDR3 is CAISEGGFVSPLHF. Here the CDR3 DNA reads TGTGCCATCAGTGAGGGGGGCTTCGTCTCACCCCTCCACTTT. V is TRBV10-3 and J is TRBJ1-6; D is perhaps TRBD1 (6 bases). The CDR3 loop spans 14 amino acids. Germline CDR1 reads ENHRY; CDR2 reads SYGVKD. V was trimmed by 2 bases and J by 10 bases, leaving 12 bases between them.

The CDR3 loop reads CASSEAESQYF. As DNA, the CDR3 is TGTGCCAGCAGTGAAGCGGAGTCCCAGTACTTC. The chain couples TRBV2 to TRBJ2-5; D is ambiguous. Trimming shortened V by 0 bases and J by 9 bases, and 5 bases separated the two germline ends. This CDR3 has 11 amino acids. CDR1 SNHLY and CDR2 FYNNEI come from the germline V gene.

The rearrangement uses TRBV5-6 and TRBJ1-2, with 7 nucleotides matching TRBD1. J gave up 4 bases and V 0 bases, and 6 bases lay outside the gene matches. This CDR3 is 15 amino acids long. Germline V gives CDR1 SGHDT, CDR2 YYEEEE. CDR3 sequence reads: CASSLGPGQPYGYTF. The CDR3, as DNA: TGTGCCAGCAGCTTGGGGCCGGGACAGCCCTATGGCTACACCTTC.

The chain is built from TRBV7-2 and TRBJ2-5; D ambiguous. This CDR3 spans 13 amino acids. CDR1 SGHTA and CDR2 FQGNSA come from the germline V gene. Deletions cut 5 bases from V and 5 bases from J, with 12 bases between. DNA of the CDR3: TGTGCCAGCAGCCCGTCCACGATGGAGACCCAGTACTTC. Translation: CASSPSTMETQYF.

This clone showed up just a few times. J is TRBJ1-4 and V is TRBV7-9; D not resolved. Trimming pared 3 bases from V and 3 bases from J, leaving 8 bases between. The CDR3 covers 14 residues. The V gene's germline CDR1 is SEHNR and CDR2 FQNEAQ (reference sequence). CDR3 in amino acids: CASSFSQSNEKLFF. The CDR3 nucleotides read TGTGCCAGCAGCTTCTCACAGTCTAATGAAAAACTGTTTTTT.

This chain links TRBV29-1 with TRBJ2-3; 11 bases align to TRBD1. The CDR3 has 12 amino acids. V shed 7 bases and J 6 bases; nucleotides not matched to a gene: 3. The germline V gene encodes CDR1 SQVTM and CDR2 ANQGSEA. CDR3 sequence: CSARDRGDTQYF. In DNA form, the CDR3 reads TGCAGCGCCCGGGACAGGGGGGATACGCAGTATTTT.

This clone has just a few counts. This chain joins TRBV27 and TRBJ2-7, with D possibly called TRBD1 or TRBD2 (6 bases each). Germline V CDR1 and CDR2: MNHEY, SMNVEV (reference sequence). This CDR3 comprises 15 residues. Between the trimmed V and J ends, which lost 4 bases and 7 bases, there was a span of 20 bases. The CDR3, as DNA: TGTGCCAGCAGTTCGGGGACTCAAGGGGGGTGGGAGCAGTACTTC. Its translation is CASSSGTQGGWEQYF.

The chain couples TRBV2 to TRBJ2-5, with D perhaps TRBD2 (6 bases). V was trimmed by 6 bases and J by 4 bases, leaving 12 bases between them. Germline V gene sequence: CDR1 SNHLY, CDR2 FYNNEI. The CDR3 consists of 13 residues. CDR3 nucleotides: TGTGCCAGCAGCGCGGAGGGTACAGAGACCCAGTACTTC. It translates to CASSAEGTETQYF.

V is TRBV9 and J is TRBJ2-1, with 10 bases lining up with TRBD2. In germline, CDR1 is SGDLS, CDR2 YYNGEE. Trimming took 0 bases from V and 7 from J; bases not matched to a gene: 7. This CDR3 spans 16 amino acids. The DNA for the CDR3 is TGTGCCAGCAGCGTAGCAGGTGGACTAGCGGTTAATGAGCAGTTCTTC. Its translation is CASSVAGGLAVNEQFF.

The rearrangement uses TRBV6-4 and TRBJ1-5; D is perhaps TRBD1 (5 bases). The CDR3 has 15 residues. Germline V gives CDR1 MRHNA, CDR2 SNTAGT. The V gene lost 1 base and the J gene lost 2 bases, with 9 bases spanning the gap. CDR3 DNA sequence: TGTGCCAGCAGTGACTGGGGCGGACGCAATCAGCCCCAGCATTTT. Translated, it gives CASSDWGGRNQPQHF.

This chain connects TRBV6-1 to TRBJ1-5, with no clear D. The V end was cut by 3 bases, the J end by 0 bases, with 9 bases between. The germline CDR1 and CDR2 sequences are MNHNS and SASEGT. The CDR3 spans 15 residues. Here the CDR3 DNA reads TGTGCCAGCAGTGAGAATCCCTATAGCAATCAGCCCCAGCATTTT. It specifies CASSENPYSNQPQHF.

This clone has at least ten counts. The chain is built from TRBV5-1 and TRBJ2-7; D may match TRBD1 or TRBD2 (5 bases each). The germline CDR1 and CDR2 sequences are SGHRS and YFSETQ. There are 15 residues in the CDR3. Trimming cost V 0 bases and J 2 bases, with 12 bases left between them. The CDR3 spells CASSLGAGRAYEQYF. The DNA of the CDR3 is TGCGCCAGCAGCTTGGGGGCAGGGCGGGCCTACGAGCAGTACTTC.

This chain links TRBV30 with TRBJ1-2; possibly TRBD1 for D (6 bases). Germline assignment: CDR1 GTSNPN and CDR2 SVGIG (reference sequence). V was pared by 0 bases and J by 1 base, with 15 bases between. The CDR3 has 16 amino acids. The CDR3 DNA reads as TGTGCCTGGAGTGTCGCGGGGGGCGCGATTAACTATGGCTACACCTTC. This encodes CAWSVAGGAINYGYTF.

V usage is TRBV18 and J usage is TRBJ2-1; D gene uncertain. Trimming stripped 3 bases from V and 9 bases from J, with 15 bases between. Germline values: CDR1 KGHSH, CDR2 LQKENI. The CDR3 contains 14 residues. The CDR3 coding sequence is TGTGCCAGCTCACCCCCGCACCGCCTTGGTGAGCAGTTCTTC. Translated: CASSPPHRLGEQFF.

This clone was recorded once. The V gene is TRBV2, the J gene TRBJ1-3; D is undetermined. The germline V gene has CDR1 SNHLY and CDR2 FYNNEI. The ends were cut back, 7 bases at V and 0 bases at J, with 10 bases in the middle. The CDR3 totals 14 residues. CDR3 loop: CASIAESSGNTIYF. CDR3 nucleotides: TGTGCCAGCATCGCGGAGAGCTCTGGAAACACCATATATTTT.

V usage is TRBV9 and J usage is TRBJ2-3; 8 bases are a match to TRBD2. Trimming cost V 0 bases and J 4 bases; bases outside gene matches: 10. This CDR3 region has 17 residues. Looked up from germline, CDR1 is SGDLS and CDR2 is YYNGEE. The CDR3 protein is CASSVAPSGRVPDTQYF. For the CDR3, the DNA is TGTGCCAGCAGCGTAGCTCCCAGCGGGAGAGTCCCAGATACGCAGTATTTT.

The chain recombines TRBV7-3 with TRBJ2-1, with 9 bases that match TRBD2. The CDR3 runs 17 residues. Germline lookup yields CDR1 SGHTA and CDR2 FQGTGA. With 4 bases clipped from V and 5 bases from J, the junction kept 12 bases outside the gene matches. This CDR3 reads CASSSSGGPPPNNEQFF. Written as DNA, the CDR3 is TGTGCCAGCAGCTCCAGCGGGGGGCCACCTCCTAACAATGAGCAGTTCTTC.

The CDR3: CASSTSPGQGASYEQYF. For the CDR3, the DNA is TGTGCCAGTAGTACCTCCCCGGGACAGGGGGCATCCTACGAGCAGTACTTC. V and J are TRBV19 and TRBJ2-7; 12 positions match TRBD1. J lost 1 base, V lost 4 bases, and 8 bases had no gene match. Germline values: CDR1 LNHDA, CDR2 SQIVND (reference sequence). This CDR3 spans 17 amino acids.

The rearrangement uses TRBV9 and TRBJ1-4; tentative D call: TRBD1 (5 bases). Trimming took 10 bases from V and 10 from J, leaving 26 bases between them. This CDR3 spans 15 amino acids. Germline V CDR1 and CDR2: SGDLS, YYNGEE. The CDR3 DNA reads as TGTGCCCCGTTAAGAGGACATCGGGATAGTGGAAAACTGTTTTTT. It yields the protein CAPLRGHRDSGKLFF. Variable domain in full (rest from reference TRBV9 and TRBJ1-4): DSGVTQTPKHLITATGQRVTLRCSPRSGDLSVYWYQQSLDQGLQFLIQYYNGEERAKGNILERFSAQQFPDLHSELNLSSLELGDSALYFCAPLRGHRDSGKLFFGSGTQLSVL.

This clone has a count of ten or more. The chain is built from TRBV7-8 and TRBJ2-2, with 7 nucleotides matching TRBD2. From germline, CDR1 is SGHVS and CDR2 FQNEAQ. The V gene end was trimmed by 0 bases and the J gene end by 4 bases; junction bases not matched to a gene: 2. This CDR3 spans 15 amino acids. CDR3 coding DNA: TGTGCCAGCAGCTTAGCGGGGGAGGGCACCGGGGAGCTGTTTTTT. Its translation is CASSLAGEGTGELFF.

The V call is TRBV6-1, the J call TRBJ2-3; the D gene is possibly TRBD2 (6 bases). The length of the CDR3 is 15 residues. Germline CDR1 is MNHNS and CDR2 is SASEGT. V lost 6 bases and J 1 base, leaving 14 bases between the germline ends. The CDR3 DNA reads TGTGCCAGCAGAAACCGGGGGACCGGCACAGATACGCAGTATTTT. Amino acid sequence: CASRNRGTGTDTQYF.

Here the CDR3 reads CASSQEPPRGAGTGELFF. Written as DNA, the CDR3 is TGCGCCAGCAGCCAAGAGCCCCCCCGCGGGGCCGGGACCGGGGAGCTGTTTTTT. The V call is TRBV4-3, the J call TRBJ2-2, with D perhaps matching TRBD2 (6 bases). V shed 0 bases and J shed 5 bases, with 19 bases lying between them. Per the germline V gene, CDR1 is LGHNA and CDR2 is YSLEER. The CDR3 has 18 amino acids.